This T cell receptor (beta chain) was sequenced for a study of control samples from healthy donors and cancer patients. TCRdb keeps only in-frame clones here, not all; method: immunoSEQ multiplex PCR. Of some 210,000 clones in the sample, about nine tenths are singletons; the top ten hold roughly 1.9%. The V end was cut by 4 bases, the J end by 0 bases, with 9 bases between. This CDR3 is built from 13 residues. CDR1 is SQVTM and CDR2 is ANQGSEA in the germline V gene. To note about this clone: Other DNA sequences in this sample translate to the same CDR3.

The chain uses TRBV29-1 and TRBJ1-1; D not resolved. The receptor's source is a man aged 25 to 40 in good health. Material for sequencing was blood. The CDR3 protein is CSVGGRLNTEAFF. Here the CDR3 DNA reads TGCAGCGTTGGGGGAAGGCTGAACACTGAAGCTTTCTTT. The variable domain in full, completed from reference TRBV29-1 and TRBJ1-1, reads SAVISQKPSRDICQRGTSLTIQCQVDSQVTMMFWYRQQPGQSLTLIATANQGSEATYESGFVIDKFPISRPNLTFSTLTVSNMSPEDSSIYLCSVGGRLNTEAFFGQGTRLTVV.